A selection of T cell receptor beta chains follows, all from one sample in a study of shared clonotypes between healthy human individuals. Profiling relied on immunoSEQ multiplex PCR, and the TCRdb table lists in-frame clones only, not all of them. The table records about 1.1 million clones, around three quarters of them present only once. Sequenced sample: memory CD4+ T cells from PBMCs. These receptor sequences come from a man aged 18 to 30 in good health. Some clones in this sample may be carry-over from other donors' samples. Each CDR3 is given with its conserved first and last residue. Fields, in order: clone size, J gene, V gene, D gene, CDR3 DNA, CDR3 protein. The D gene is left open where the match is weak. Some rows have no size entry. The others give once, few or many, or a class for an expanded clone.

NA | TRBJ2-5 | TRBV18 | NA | TGTGCCAGCTCACCACCCTCGGACCGAGAGACCCAGTACTTC | CASSPPSDRETQYF
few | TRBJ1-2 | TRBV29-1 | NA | TGCAGCGTCCATGACGAGACCCATCCTAACTATGGCTACACCTTC | CSVHDETHPNYGYTF
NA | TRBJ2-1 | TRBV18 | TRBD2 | TGTGCCAGCTCACCACAAGCGGGAGAAAATGAGCAGTTCTTC | CASSPQAGENEQFF
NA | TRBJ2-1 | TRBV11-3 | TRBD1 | TGTGCCAGCAGTCCGGCCGGGACAGTGAAGCAGTTCTTC | CASSPAGTVKQFF
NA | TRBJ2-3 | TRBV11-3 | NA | TGTGCCAGCAGCCGTGGACGAGACACAGATACGCAGTATTTT | CASSRGRDTDTQYF
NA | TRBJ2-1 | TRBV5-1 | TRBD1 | TGCGCCAGCAGCTTGGCGGGACAGGGTTCAGTGAAGTTCTTC | CASSLAGQGSVKFF
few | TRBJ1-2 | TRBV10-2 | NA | TGCGCCAGCAGTGAACAGAACAATGGCTACACCTTC | CASSEQNNGYTF
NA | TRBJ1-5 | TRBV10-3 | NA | TGTGCCATCAGTGACCGGACAGGCAATCAGCCCCAGCATTTT | CAISDRTGNQPQHF
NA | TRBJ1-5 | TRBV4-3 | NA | TGCGCCAGCAGCCACGGTGGGAATCAGCCCCAGCATTTT | CASSHGGNQPQHF
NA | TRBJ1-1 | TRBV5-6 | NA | TGTGCCAGCAGCTTGACGCTGAACGTGGAGGTGAACACTGAAGCTTTCTTT | CASSLTLNVEVNTEAFF
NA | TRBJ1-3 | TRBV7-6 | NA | TGTGCCAGCAGCTTAGGGGTCCAGGGCACCATATATTTT | CASSLGVQGTIYF
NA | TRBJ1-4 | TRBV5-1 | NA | TGCGCCAGCAGCTTGGTTGGGACCCGGGAGGAAAAACTGTTTTTT | CASSLVGTREEKLFF
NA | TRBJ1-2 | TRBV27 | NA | TGTGCCAGCAGTCCCCTTATCAGATTCCTCCGAAATATCTACACCTTC | CASSPLIRFLRNIYTF
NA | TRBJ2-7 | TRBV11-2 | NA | TGTGCCAGCAGAAAAGGAGGGAGTTCCTACGAGCAGTACTTC | CASRKGGSSYEQYF
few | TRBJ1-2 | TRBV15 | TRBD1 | TGTGCCACCAGCAGGGACAGGGGGAGCTATGGCTACACCTTC | CATSRDRGSYGYTF
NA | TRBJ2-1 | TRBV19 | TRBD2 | TGTGCCAGTACCCTACCTAGCGGGAGGCTTACAAGTCCCAATGAGCAGTTCTTC | CASTLPSGRLTSPNEQFF
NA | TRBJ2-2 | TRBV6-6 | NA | TGTGCCAGCAGTTACTCGCGAGGGGAAGGGGAGCTGTTTTTT | CASSYSRGEGELFF
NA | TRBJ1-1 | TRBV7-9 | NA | TGTGCCAGCAGCTTGGGGGGACATATTGAAGCTTTCTTT | CASSLGGHIEAFF
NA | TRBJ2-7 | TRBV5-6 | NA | TGTGCCAGCAGCTTGGGCAAAGGTTCAATCTCCTACGAGCAGTACTTC | CASSLGKGSISYEQYF
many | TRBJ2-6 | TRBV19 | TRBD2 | TGTGCCAGTACCGCACTAGCGGGAGAGTCTGGGGCCAACGTCCTGACTTTC | CASTALAGESGANVLTF
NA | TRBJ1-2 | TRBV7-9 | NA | TGTGCCAGCAGCTTACAAGGGGGGAACTATGGCTACACCTTC | CASSLQGGNYGYTF
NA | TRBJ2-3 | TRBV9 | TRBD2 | TGTGCCAGCAGCACGCACCTATTAGCGGGAGATTCCGCAGATACGCAGTATTTT | CASSTHLLAGDSADTQYF
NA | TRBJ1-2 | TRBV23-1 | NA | TGCGCCAGCAGTCCGGTGTGGGGCGGATATGGCTACACCTTC | CASSPVWGGYGYTF
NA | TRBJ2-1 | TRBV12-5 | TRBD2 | TGTGCTAGTGGGGCCGGACTAGCGGGAGTCGATGAGCAGTTCTTC | CASGAGLAGVDEQFF
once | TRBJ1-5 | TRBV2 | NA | TGTGCCAGCAGTGAAGTACAGGGTAGTTGGGCGGTCCAGCATTTT | CASSEVQGSWAVQHF
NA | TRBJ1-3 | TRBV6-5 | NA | TGTGCCAGCAGTCCCGGGGGGCATGGAAACACCATATATTTT | CASSPGGHGNTIYF
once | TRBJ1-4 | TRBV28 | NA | TGTGCCAGCAGTTCTGGGGGTGAAAAACTGTTTTTT | CASSSGGEKLFF
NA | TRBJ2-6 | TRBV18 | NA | TGTGCCAGCTCACCTTTAGTGGACCTTTCAAGGGCCAACGTCCTGACTTTC | CASSPLVDLSRANVLTF
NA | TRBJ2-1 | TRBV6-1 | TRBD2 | TGTGCCAGCAGTGAAGACGTTCTAGCGGGAGGGCCGTGGAATGAGCAGTTCTTC | CASSEDVLAGGPWNEQFF
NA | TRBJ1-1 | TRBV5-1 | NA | TGCGCCAGCAGCTTTAGTACTGGGGACACTGAAGCTTTCTTT | CASSFSTGDTEAFF
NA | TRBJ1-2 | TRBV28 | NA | TGTGCCAGCAGTTTAAGATCCTATGGCTACACCTTC | CASSLRSYGYTF
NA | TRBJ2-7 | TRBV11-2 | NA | TGTGCCAGCAGCTTCGAGGGACCCACCCTCGAGCAGTACTTC | CASSFEGPTLEQYF
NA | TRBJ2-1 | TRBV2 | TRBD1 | TGTGCCAGCAGTGCGGGACAGGGGGGGTACAATGAGCAGTTCTTC | CASSAGQGGYNEQFF
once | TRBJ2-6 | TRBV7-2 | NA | TGTGCCAGCAGCTTGAGGGGGGAACTTGCTGGGGCCAACGTCCTGACTTTC | CASSLRGELAGANVLTF
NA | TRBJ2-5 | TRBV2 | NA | TGTGCCAGCAATTGGGGGATGGCACAAGAGACCCAGTACTTC | CASNWGMAQETQYF
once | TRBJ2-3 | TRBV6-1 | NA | TGTGCCACCAATCGAGACTACAGCACAGATACGCAGTATTTT | CATNRDYSTDTQYF
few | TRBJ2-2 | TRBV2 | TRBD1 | TGTGCCAGCAGGACCGGCGGGACAGGATTTACCGGGGAGCTGTTTTTT | CASRTGGTGFTGELFF
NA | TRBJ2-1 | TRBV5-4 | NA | TGTGCCAGCAGCTTGGGACAGGCGAGCTCCTACAATGAGCAGTTCTTC | CASSLGQASSYNEQFF